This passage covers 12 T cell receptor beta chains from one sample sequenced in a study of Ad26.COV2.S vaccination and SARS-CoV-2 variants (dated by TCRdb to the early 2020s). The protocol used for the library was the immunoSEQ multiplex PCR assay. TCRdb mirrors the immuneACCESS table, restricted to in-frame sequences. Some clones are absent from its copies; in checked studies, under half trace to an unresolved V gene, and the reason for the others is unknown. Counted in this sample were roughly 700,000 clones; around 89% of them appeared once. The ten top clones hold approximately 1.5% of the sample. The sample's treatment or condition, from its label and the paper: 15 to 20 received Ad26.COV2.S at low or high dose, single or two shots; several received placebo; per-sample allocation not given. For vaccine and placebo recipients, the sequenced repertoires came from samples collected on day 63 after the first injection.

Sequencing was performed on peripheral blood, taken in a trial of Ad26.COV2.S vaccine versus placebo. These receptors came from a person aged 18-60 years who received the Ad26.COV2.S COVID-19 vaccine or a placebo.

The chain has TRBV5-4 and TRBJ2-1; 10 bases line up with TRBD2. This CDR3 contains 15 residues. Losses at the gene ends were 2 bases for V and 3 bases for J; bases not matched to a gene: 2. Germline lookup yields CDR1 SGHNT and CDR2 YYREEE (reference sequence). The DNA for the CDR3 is TGTGCCAGCAGCTTAACTAGCGGGATCTACAATGAGCAGTTCTTC. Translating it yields CASSLTSGIYNEQFF.

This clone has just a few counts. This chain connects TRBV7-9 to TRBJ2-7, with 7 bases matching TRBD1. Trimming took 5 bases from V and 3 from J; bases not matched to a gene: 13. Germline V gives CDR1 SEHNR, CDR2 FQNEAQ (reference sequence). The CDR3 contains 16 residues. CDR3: CASSPRTGTVSYEQYF. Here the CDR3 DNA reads TGTGCCAGCAGCCCACGAACCGGGACAGTAAGCTACGAGCAGTACTTC.

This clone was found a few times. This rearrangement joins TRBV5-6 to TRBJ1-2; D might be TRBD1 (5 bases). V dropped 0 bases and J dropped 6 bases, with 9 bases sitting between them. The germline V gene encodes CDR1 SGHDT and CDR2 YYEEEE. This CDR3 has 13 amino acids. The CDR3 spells CASSLGTLDGYTF. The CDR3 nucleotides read TGTGCCAGCAGCTTGGGGACATTAGATGGCTACACCTTC.

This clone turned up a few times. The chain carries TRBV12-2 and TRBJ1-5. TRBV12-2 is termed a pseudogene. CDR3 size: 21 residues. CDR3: CASRLAGWGGTADYSNQPQHF. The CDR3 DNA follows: TGTGCAAGTCGCTTAGCCGGGTGGGGGGGAACCGCTGACTATAGCAATCAGCCCCAGCATTTT.

This chain's CDR3 is CAWSVAGGVTDTQYF. The CDR3 coding sequence is TGTGCCTGGAGTGTAGCGGGGGGTGTCACAGATACGCAGTATTTT. The chain joins TRBV30 to TRBJ2-3, with 9 bases that match TRBD2. The CDR3 has 15 amino acids. V lost 0 bases, J lost 2 bases, and 3 bases stayed unmatched. Looked up from germline, CDR1 is GTSNPN and CDR2 is SVGIG (reference sequence).

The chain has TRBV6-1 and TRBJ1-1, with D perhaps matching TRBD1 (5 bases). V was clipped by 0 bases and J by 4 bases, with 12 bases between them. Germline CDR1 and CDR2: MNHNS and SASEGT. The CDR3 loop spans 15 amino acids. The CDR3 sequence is CASSEASVGPTEAFF. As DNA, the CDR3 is TGTGCCAGCAGTGAAGCGTCCGTGGGGCCCACTGAAGCTTTCTTT.

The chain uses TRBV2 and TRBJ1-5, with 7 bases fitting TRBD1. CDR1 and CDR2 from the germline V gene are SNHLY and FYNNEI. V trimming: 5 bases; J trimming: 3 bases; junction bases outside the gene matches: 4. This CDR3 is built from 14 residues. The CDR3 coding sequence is TGTGCCAGCAGTCGACAGGGACTCAATCAGCCCCAGCATTTT. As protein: CASSRQGLNQPQHF.

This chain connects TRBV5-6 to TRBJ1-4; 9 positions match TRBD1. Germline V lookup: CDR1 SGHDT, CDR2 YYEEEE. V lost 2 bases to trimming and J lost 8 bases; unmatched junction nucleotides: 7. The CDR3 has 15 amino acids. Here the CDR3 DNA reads TGTGCCAGCAGCTTCGATGGGACAGGGAGGGAAAAACTGTTTTTT. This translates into CASSFDGTGREKLFF.

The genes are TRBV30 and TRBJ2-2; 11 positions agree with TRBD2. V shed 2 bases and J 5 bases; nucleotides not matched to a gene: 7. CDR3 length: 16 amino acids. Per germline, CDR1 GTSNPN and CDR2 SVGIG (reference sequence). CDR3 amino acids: CAWSNLAGGPTGELFF. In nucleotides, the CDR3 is TGTGCCTGGAGTAATCTAGCGGGAGGTCCGACCGGGGAGCTGTTTTTT.

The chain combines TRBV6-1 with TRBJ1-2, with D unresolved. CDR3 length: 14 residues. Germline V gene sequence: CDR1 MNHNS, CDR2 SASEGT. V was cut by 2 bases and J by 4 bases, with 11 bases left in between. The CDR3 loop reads CASSETGRSYGYTF. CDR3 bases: TGTGCCAGCAGTGAAACGGGCAGGAGCTATGGCTACACCTTC.

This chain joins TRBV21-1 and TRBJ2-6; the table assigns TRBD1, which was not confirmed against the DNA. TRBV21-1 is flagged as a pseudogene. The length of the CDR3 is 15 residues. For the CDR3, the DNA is TGTGCCAGCAGCAAAGTCCCAGGGAGGGCCAACGTCCTGACTTTC. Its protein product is CASSKVPGRANVLTF.

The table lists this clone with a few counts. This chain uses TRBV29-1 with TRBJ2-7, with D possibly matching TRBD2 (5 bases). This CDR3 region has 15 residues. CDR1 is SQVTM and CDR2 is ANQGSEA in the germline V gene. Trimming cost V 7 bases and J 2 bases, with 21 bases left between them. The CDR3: CSADGLLRDPYEQYF. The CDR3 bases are TGCAGCGCCGATGGGCTCCTGAGGGATCCCTACGAGCAGTACTTC.